This T cell receptor beta chain was found in a study of cytomegalovirus exposure and HLA in healthy donors. The method was immunoSEQ multiplex PCR; TCRdb's version includes in-frame clones alone and lacks a portion of them. The top ten clones hold 1.8% of a sample with approximately 100,000 clones, 88% of them seen once. Germline CDR1 MNHEY, CDR2 SVGAGI. The CDR3 loop spans 14 amino acids. V was pared by 6 bases and J by 7 bases, with 8 bases of the junction left unmatched. The chain uses TRBV6-5 and TRBJ1-5; 8 bases agree with TRBD1. The sequence derives from a woman between 18 and 29 years old in good health and CMV-seropositive. The sample comprised PBMCs. CDR3 amino acids: CASRPDRENQPQHF. The DNA of the CDR3 is TGTGCCAGCAGACCGGACAGGGAGAACCAGCCCCAGCATTTT.